This T cell receptor (beta chain) appears in the sequencing data of a study of a mutant IDH1 vaccine in newly diagnosed glioma. Looking at the study overall: Every participant had undergone radiotherapy, temozolomide, or both before, and most underwent both. Held at week 35, visit V12 was the safety follow-up, and visit V13 followed at week 47.

Deletions cut 4 bases from V and 0 bases from J, with 10 bases between. Germline values: CDR1 KGHSH, CDR2 LQKENI. The CDR3 consists of 15 residues. Concerning this clone: Its antigen is currently unknown.

TCRdb's table, derived via immunoSEQ multiplex PCR, lists solely in-frame clones and lacks some. There are over 30,000 clones in the sample; around nine tenths occur only once, and 5.1% lies in the top ten. Time point defined: week 47, end of study. Every vaccination contained 300 ug of the mutant IDH1 20-mer peptide and was paired with topical imiquimod. The study gave patients eight vaccinations in weeks 1, 3, 5, 7, 11, 15, 19, 23. The chain joins TRBV18 to TRBJ1-3; D ambiguous. This specimen was PBMCs, taken from a glioma patient whose treatment included an IDH1 peptide vaccine. The TCR was taken from a woman in her thirties or forties with glioma. CDR3 protein: CASSRGPNSGNTIYF. The DNA of the CDR3 is TGTGCCAGCTCACGAGGGCCGAACTCTGGAAACACCATATATTTT. Using reference TRBV18 and TRBJ1-3 for the parts outside the CDR3, the full variable domain is NAGVMQNPRHLVRRRGQEARLRCSPMKGHSHVYWYRQLPEEGLKFMVYLQKENIIDESGMPKERFSAEFPKEGPSILRIQQVVRGDSAAYFCASSRGPNSGNTIYFGEGSWLTVV.